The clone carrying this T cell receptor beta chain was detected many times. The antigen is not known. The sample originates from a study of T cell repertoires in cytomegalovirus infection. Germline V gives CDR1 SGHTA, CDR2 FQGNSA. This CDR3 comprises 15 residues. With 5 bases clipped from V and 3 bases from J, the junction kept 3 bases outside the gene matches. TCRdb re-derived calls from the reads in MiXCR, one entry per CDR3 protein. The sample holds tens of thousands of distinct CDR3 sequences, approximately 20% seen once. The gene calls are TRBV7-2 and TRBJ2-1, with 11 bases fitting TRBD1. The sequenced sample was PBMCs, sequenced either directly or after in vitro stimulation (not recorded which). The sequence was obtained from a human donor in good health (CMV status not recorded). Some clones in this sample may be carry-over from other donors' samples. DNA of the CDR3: TGTGCCAGCAGCCGGGGACAGGGGGTCTACAATGAGCAGTTCTTC. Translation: CASSRGQGVYNEQFF.